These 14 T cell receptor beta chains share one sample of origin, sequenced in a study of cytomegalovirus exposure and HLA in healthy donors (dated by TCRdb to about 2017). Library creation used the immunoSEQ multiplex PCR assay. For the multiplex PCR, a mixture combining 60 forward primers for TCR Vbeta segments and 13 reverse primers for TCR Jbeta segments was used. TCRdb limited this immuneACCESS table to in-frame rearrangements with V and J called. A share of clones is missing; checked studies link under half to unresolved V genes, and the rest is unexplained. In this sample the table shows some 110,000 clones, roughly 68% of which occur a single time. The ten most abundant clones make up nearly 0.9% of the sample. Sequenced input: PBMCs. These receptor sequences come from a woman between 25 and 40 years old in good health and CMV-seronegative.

The chain's CDR3 is CASNADSFLNTEAFF. The CDR3 nucleotides read TGCGCCAGCAACGCCGACAGCTTCTTAAACACTGAAGCTTTCTTT. This chain connects TRBV5-1 to TRBJ1-1; D possibly corresponds to TRBD1 (5 bases). V gave up 6 bases and J gave up 2 bases, with 17 bases separating them. The CDR3 spans 15 residues. CDR1 is SGHRS and CDR2 is YFSETQ in the germline V gene.

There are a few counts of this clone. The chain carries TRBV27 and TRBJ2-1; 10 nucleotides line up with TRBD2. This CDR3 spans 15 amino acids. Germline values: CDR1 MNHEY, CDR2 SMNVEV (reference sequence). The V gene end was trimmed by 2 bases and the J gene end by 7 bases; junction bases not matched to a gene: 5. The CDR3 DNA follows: TGTGCCAGCAGTTTAGGCACTAGCGGGACAAATGAGCAGTTCTTC. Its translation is CASSLGTSGTNEQFF.

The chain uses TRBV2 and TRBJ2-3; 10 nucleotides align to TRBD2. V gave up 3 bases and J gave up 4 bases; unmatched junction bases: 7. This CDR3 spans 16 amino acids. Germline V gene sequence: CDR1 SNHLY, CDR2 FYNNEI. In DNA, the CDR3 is TGTGCCAGCAGTGACGGGTCTAGCGGGAGACCAGATACGCAGTATTTT. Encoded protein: CASSDGSSGRPDTQYF.

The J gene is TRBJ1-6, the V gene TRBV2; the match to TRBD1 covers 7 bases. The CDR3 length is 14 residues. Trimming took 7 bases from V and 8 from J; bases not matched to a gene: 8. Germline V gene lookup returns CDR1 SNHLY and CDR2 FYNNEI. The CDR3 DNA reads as TGTGCCAGCAATTGGGGACAGAAACATTCACCCCTCCACTTT. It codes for CASNWGQKHSPLHF.

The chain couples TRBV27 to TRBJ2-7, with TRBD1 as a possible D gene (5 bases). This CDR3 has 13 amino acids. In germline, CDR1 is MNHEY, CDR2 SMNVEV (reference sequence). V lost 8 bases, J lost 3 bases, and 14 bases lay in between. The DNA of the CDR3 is TGTGCCAGCCGATCAGGGAACGTCTACGAGCAGTACTTC. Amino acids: CASRSGNVYEQYF.

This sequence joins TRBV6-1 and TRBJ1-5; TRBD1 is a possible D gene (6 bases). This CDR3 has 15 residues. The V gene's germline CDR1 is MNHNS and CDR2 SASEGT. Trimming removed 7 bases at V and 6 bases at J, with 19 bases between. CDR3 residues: CASTGDAGGGQPQHF. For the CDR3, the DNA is TGTGCCAGCACAGGGGACGCCGGGGGGGGTCAGCCCCAGCATTTT.

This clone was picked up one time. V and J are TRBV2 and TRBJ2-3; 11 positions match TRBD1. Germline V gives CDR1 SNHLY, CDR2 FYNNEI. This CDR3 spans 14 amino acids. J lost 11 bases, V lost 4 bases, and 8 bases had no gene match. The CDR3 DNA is TGTGCCAGCAGTGGCGGACAGGGGGCTTTGGTGCAGTATTTT. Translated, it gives CASSGGQGALVQYF.

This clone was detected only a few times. For the CDR3, the DNA is TGTGCCTGGAGTACGGGACTAGCGGGAGGGGGGCTGTCGGAGACCCAGTACTTC. Amino acid sequence: CAWSTGLAGGGLSETQYF. The V gene is TRBV30, the J gene TRBJ2-5, with 16 bases aligning to TRBD2. Per the germline V gene, CDR1 is GTSNPN and CDR2 is SVGIG (reference sequence). There are 18 residues in the CDR3. Trimming took 2 bases from V and 5 from J; bases not matched to a gene: 11.

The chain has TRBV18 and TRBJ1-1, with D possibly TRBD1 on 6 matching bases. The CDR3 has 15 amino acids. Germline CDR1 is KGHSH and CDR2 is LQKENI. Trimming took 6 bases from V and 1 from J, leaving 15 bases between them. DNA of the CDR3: TGTGCCAGCTCGCCCTCGGACAGCCCGAACACTGAAGCTTTCTTT. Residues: CASSPSDSPNTEAFF.

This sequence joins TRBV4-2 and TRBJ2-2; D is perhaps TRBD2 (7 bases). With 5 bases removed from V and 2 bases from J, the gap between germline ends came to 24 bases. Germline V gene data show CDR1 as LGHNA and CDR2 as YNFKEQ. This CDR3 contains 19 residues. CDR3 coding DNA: TGTGCCAGCAGCTTACTTGGGGGGGCCGGAGAACTCAACACCGGGGAGCTGTTTTTT. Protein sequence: CASSLLGGAGELNTGELFF.

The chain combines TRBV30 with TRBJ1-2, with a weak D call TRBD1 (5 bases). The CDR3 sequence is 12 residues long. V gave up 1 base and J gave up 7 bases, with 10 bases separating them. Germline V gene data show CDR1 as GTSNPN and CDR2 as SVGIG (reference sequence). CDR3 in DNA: TGTGCCTGGAGTGGGGCAGGGCCTGGCTACACCTTC. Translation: CAWSGAGPGYTF.

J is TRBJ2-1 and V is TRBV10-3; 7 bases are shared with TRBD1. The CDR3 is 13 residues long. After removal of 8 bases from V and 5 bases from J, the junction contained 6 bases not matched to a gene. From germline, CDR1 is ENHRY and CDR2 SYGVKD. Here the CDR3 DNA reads TGTGCCATCTATTCCGGGACAGACAATGAGCAGTTCTTC. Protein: CAIYSGTDNEQFF.

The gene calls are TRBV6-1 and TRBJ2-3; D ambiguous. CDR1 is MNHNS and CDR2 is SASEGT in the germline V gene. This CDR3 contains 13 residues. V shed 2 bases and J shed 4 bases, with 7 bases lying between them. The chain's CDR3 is CASSEKSADTQYF. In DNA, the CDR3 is TGTGCCAGCAGTGAAAAATCGGCAGATACGCAGTATTTT.

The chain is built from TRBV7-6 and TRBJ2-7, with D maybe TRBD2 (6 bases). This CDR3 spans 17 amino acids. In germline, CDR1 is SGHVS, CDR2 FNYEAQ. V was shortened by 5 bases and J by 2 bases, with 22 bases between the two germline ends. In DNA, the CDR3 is TGTGCCAGCAGCCGTTACGCTGCCGCCCCGGGGGCCTACGAGCAGTACTTC. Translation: CASSRYAAAPGAYEQYF. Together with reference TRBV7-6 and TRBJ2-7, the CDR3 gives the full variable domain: GAGVSQSPRYKVTKRGQDVALRCDPISGHVSLYWYRQALGQGPEFLTYFNYEAQQDKSGLPNDRFSAERPEGSISTLTIQRTEQRDSAMYRCASSRYAAAPGAYEQYFGPGTRLTVT.